This is a list of T cell receptor beta chains from one sample in a study of blood T cell repertoires in COVID-19. The table came from immunoSEQ multiplex PCR; TCRdb's copy has only in-frame clones and leaves some out. The repertoire holds about 80,000 clones, with roughly 80% as singletons. The sample comprised peripheral blood. Receptors were obtained from an older woman with acute or convalescent COVID-19. CDR3s include the opening cysteine and the closing phenylalanine or tryptophan. D genes are given only for firm matches. Size is stated for part of the rows, as once, few or many counts, or as a class when the clone is expanded.

>TRBJ2-3|few|TRBD2|TRBV19
CATTSGDLIPTDTQYF
TGTGCCACGACTAGCGGGGACCTCATTCCCACAGATACGCAGTATTTT
>TRBJ2-7|-|-|TRBV9
CASSVGAGSSYEQYF
TGTGCCAGCAGCGTAGGGGCCGGGAGCTCCTACGAGCAGTACTTC
>TRBJ2-7|-|-|TRBV3-1/TRBV3-2
CASSQGRDSEQYF
TGTGCCAGCAGCCAAGGGCGGGATTCCGAGCAGTACTTC
>TRBJ1-3|-|-|TRBV6-5
CASRMTGSGNTIYF
TGTGCCAGCAGGATGACAGGCTCTGGAAACACCATATATTTT
>TRBJ2-7|-|-|TRBV5-1
CASSWAGDSYEQYF
TGCGCCAGCAGCTGGGCCGGGGACTCCTACGAGCAGTACTTC
>TRBJ2-5|-|TRBD2|TRBV30
CAWSQGLGGFQETQYF
TGTGCCTGGAGTCAGGGCCTCGGGGGGTTCCAGGAGACCCAGTACTTC
>TRBJ1-6|-|-|TRBV25-1
CASSEGGFNSPLHF
TGTGCCAGCAGTGAGGGGGGGTTTAATTCACCCCTCCACTTT
>TRBJ2-3|-|-|TRBV7-2
CASSRQPSTDTQYF
TGTGCCAGCAGTCGACAGCCCAGCACAGATACGCAGTATTTT
>TRBJ1-4|-|TRBD1|TRBV12-5
CASGLAPGGEKLFF
TGTGCTAGTGGTTTGGCACCAGGGGGTGAAAAACTGTTTTTT
>TRBJ2-3|-|-|TRBV20-1
CSASFSDTQYF
TGCAGTGCTAGCTTTTCAGATACGCAGTATTTT
>TRBJ2-2|-|TRBD2|TRBV7-9
CASSLTGGNTGELFF
TGTGCCAGCAGCTTAACGGGAGGAAACACCGGGGAGCTGTTTTTT
>TRBJ2-5|-|-|TRBV11-1
CASSLLSPRETQYF
TGTGCCAGCAGCTTATTGAGCCCCCGAGAGACCCAGTACTTC
>TRBJ2-5|-|TRBD2|TRBV4-1
CASSQGLAGVEKTQYF
TGCGCCAGCAGCCAAGGGCTAGCGGGAGTCGAAAAGACCCAGTACTTC
>TRBJ1-3|-|-|TRBV7-2
CASSPGAAGNTIYF
TGTGCCAGCAGCCCAGGGGCGGCTGGAAACACCATATATTTT
>TRBJ2-7|-|-|TRBV21-1
CARADGGTRPHEQYF
TGTGCCAGAGCCGACGGGGGGACCCGTCCCCACGAGCAGTACTTC
>TRBJ1-1|-|-|TRBV15
CATSRAGQPNTEAFF
TGTGCCACCAGCAGGGCAGGACAGCCGAACACTGAAGCTTTCTTT
>TRBJ2-7|-|-|TRBV7-9
CASSLGTGYYEQYF
TGTGCCAGCAGCTTAGGTACAGGGTACTACGAGCAGTACTTC
>TRBJ2-7|-|-|TRBV29-1
CSVARGRYEQYF
TGCAGCGTTGCGCGGGGACGCTACGAGCAGTACTTC
>TRBJ1-5|-|-|TRBV19
CAGRAQGNQPQHF
TGTGCCGGTAGAGCACAGGGTAACCAGCCCCAGCATTTT
>TRBJ1-6|-|-|TRBV20-1
CSASIGSQGRGTPLHF
TGCAGTGCTAGTATCGGGTCACAGGGAAGAGGGACACCCCTCCACTTT
>TRBJ2-1|-|TRBD1|TRBV5-6
CASSLAGTGGLHEQFF
TGTGCCAGCAGCTTGGCGGGGACAGGGGGCCTCCATGAGCAGTTCTTC
>TRBJ2-5|few|TRBD2|TRBV4-1
CASSQDLAGGPGTQYF
TGCGCCAGCAGCCAAGACCTAGCGGGAGGGCCGGGGACCCAGTACTTC
>TRBJ2-7|-|TRBD2|TRBV30
CAWSPLARGEQYF
TGTGCCTGGAGTCCCCTTGCGCGGGGGGAGCAGTACTTC
>TRBJ2-5|-|-|TRBV25-1
CASSDQLDRQETSTQYF
TGTGCCAGCAGCGACCAATTGGATAGACAGGAGACTTCGACCCAGTACTTC
>TRBJ1-4|-|TRBD1|TRBV5-6
CASSLTQGASEKLFF
TGTGCCAGCAGCTTGACCCAGGGGGCCTCGGAAAAACTGTTTTTT
>TRBJ2-2|once|-|TRBV5-1
CASSLWGPEGTGELFF
TGCGCCAGCAGCTTATGGGGCCCAGAAGGAACCGGGGAGCTGTTTTTT
>TRBJ1-4|-|-|TRBV30
CAWSPRLGGFEKLFF
TGTGCCTGGAGTCCACGTTTGGGGGGGTTTGAAAAACTGTTTTTT
>TRBJ2-5|-|-|TRBV3-1/TRBV3-2
CASSLRSEGETQYF
TGTGCCAGCAGCCTAAGGTCTGAGGGAGAGACCCAGTACTTC